These 9 T cell receptor beta chains originate from one sample sequenced in a study of CD8 T cells in Susac syndrome. RNA was extracted with the RNeasy kit, and a quantity of about 0.45 to 1 ug was reverse transcribed using random hexamers. TCRdb redid the calling of the immunoSEQ multiplex PCR reads with MiXCR, one entry per CDR3 protein. The sample records 150,000 to 180,000 distinct CDR3 sequences, nearly 97% being singletons. The sample was CD8+ T cells from PBMCs. The source of these receptors is a human donor with multiple sclerosis.

This chain joins TRBV30 and TRBJ2-1, with 7 bases matching TRBD1. Germline trimming cut 1 base from V and 5 bases from J; bases unmatched to any gene: 5. CDR1 and CDR2 (germline): GTSNPN, SVGIG (reference sequence). There are 14 residues in the CDR3. CDR3 loop: CAWSEGRGNNEQFF. The DNA for the CDR3 is TGTGCCTGGAGTGAGGGCAGGGGGAACAATGAGCAGTTCTTC.

V usage is TRBV6-5 and J usage is TRBJ2-7; possible D gene TRBD1, 6 bases. The CDR3 sequence is 14 residues long. CDR1 MNHEY and CDR2 SVGAGI come from the germline V gene. Deletions cut 4 bases from V and 3 bases from J, with 13 bases between. CDR3 sequence (DNA): TGTGCCAGCAGTTCATGGACAGAGAACTACGAGCAGTACTTC. It yields the protein CASSSWTENYEQYF.

The V and J genes are TRBV11-2 and TRBJ2-6, with D possibly called TRBD1 or TRBD2 (5 bases each). Germline lookup yields CDR1 SGHAT and CDR2 FQNNGV. V lost 5 bases and J lost 0, with 11 bases in between. This CDR3 has 16 residues. The CDR3 nucleotides are TGTGCCAGCAGCCGGGGACGTAACTCTGGGGCCAACGTCCTGACTTTC. The encoded protein is CASSRGRNSGANVLTF.

This chain joins TRBV11-2 and TRBJ2-7; 10 nucleotides match TRBD1. J lost 1 base, V lost 5 bases, and 11 bases had no gene match. CDR3 length: 17 residues. Germline V CDR1 and CDR2: SGHAT, FQNNGV. The CDR3 coding sequence is TGTGCCAGCAGCAACCGGGACAGGGGTTCCCTTTCCTACGAGCAGTACTTC. Translated, it gives CASSNRDRGSLSYEQYF.

The chain recombines TRBV7-9 with TRBJ2-1; TRBD1 agrees at 8 bases. Trimming took 5 bases from V and 0 from J; bases not matched to a gene: 6. CDR3 size: 16 residues. Germline V gene sequence: CDR1 SEHNR, CDR2 FQNEAQ (reference sequence). The CDR3 sequence: CASSRLGTGSYNEQFF. The CDR3 nucleotides read TGTGCCAGCAGCCGCCTCGGGACAGGCTCCTACAATGAGCAGTTCTTC.

CDR3: CASGLWGTGGDEQYF. CDR3 nucleotides: TGTGCTAGTGGCCTATGGGGAACAGGGGGCGACGAGCAGTACTTC. This chain links TRBV12-5 with TRBJ2-7; TRBD1 matches 9 bases. V shed 6 bases, J shed 5 bases, and the junction held 11 bases outside the gene matches. Germline CDR1 is LGHNT and CDR2 is FRNRAP. The length of the CDR3 is 15 residues.

This chain connects TRBV6-5 to TRBJ1-1; TRBD1 is a possible D gene (6 bases). The CDR3 spans 12 residues. Deletions cut 6 bases from V and 5 bases from J, with 10 bases between. Germline lookup yields CDR1 MNHEY and CDR2 SVGAGI. In nucleotides, the CDR3 is TGTGCCAGCAGACAGGGATCAACTGAAGCTTTCTTT. Translating gives CASRQGSTEAFF.

The rearrangement joins TRBV29-1 to TRBJ2-2, with D maybe TRBD2 (5 bases). This CDR3 spans 12 amino acids. The germline V and J ends were trimmed by 4 bases and 5 bases, with 8 bases remaining between them. In germline, CDR1 is SQVTM, CDR2 ANQGSEA. The CDR3 DNA reads as TGCAGCGTTGTCGGGGAAACCGGGGAGCTGTTTTTT. Translating gives CSVVGETGELFF.

This chain links TRBV29-1 with TRBJ2-5; D unclear. Germline lookup yields CDR1 SQVTM and CDR2 ANQGSEA. This CDR3 spans 12 amino acids. V lost 3 bases and J 7 bases, leaving 12 bases between the germline ends. CDR3 DNA sequence: TGCAGCGTTGAGACCCCTCCAGGGACCCAGTACTTC. Its protein is CSVETPPGTQYF.